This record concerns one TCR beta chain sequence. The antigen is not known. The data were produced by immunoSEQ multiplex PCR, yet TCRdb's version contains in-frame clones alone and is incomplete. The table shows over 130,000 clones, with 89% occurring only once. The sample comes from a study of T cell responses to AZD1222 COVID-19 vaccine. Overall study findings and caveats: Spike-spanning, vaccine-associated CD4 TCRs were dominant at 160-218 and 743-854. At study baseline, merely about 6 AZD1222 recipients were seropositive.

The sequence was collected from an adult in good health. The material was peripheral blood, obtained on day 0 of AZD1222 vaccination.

CDR3: CASSIAPKSGYTF. The CDR3 bases are TGTGCCAGTAGTATAGCCCCGAAATCGGGCTACACCTTC. The V and J genes are TRBV19 and TRBJ1-2, with D unclear. V lost 1 base, J lost 8 bases, and 11 bases lay in between. The CDR3 extends over 13 amino acids. Germline values: CDR1 LNHDA, CDR2 SQIVND (reference sequence).